This T cell receptor beta chain was sequenced for a study of CD8+ T cells in alopecia areata. Following RNA extraction, reverse transcription yielded cDNA that acted as the sequencing template. The protocol was immunoSEQ multiplex PCR, while the TCRdb copy is restricted to in-frame clones and leaves out a portion. The sample has about 140,000 clones, around 54% seen once. Germline CDR1 reads SGHTA; CDR2 reads FQGTGA. J gave up 15 bases and V 4 bases, and 10 bases lay outside the gene matches. This CDR3 is 14 amino acids long. The sequenced sample consisted of CD4+ T cells sorted from blood. This chain connects TRBV7-3 to TRBJ2-4, with TRBD2 identical over 12 bases. The receptor was derived from a human donor in good health. The CDR3 DNA is TGTGCCAGCAGCTCAGGGCCTAGCGGGAGGGCCCTGTACTTC. The encoded protein is CASSSGPSGRALYF.